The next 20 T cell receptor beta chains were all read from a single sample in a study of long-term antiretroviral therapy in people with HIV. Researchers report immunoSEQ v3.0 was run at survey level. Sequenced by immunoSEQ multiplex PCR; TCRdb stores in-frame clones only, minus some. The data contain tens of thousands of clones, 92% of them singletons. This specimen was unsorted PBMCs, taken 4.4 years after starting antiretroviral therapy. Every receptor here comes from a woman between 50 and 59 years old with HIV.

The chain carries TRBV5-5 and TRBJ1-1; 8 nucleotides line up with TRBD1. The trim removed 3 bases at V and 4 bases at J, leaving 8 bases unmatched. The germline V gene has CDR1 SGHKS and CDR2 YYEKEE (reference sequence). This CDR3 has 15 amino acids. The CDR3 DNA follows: TGTGCCAGCAGCTCTATCGGACAGGGTGGCACTGAAGCTTTCTTT. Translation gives CASSSIGQGGTEAFF.

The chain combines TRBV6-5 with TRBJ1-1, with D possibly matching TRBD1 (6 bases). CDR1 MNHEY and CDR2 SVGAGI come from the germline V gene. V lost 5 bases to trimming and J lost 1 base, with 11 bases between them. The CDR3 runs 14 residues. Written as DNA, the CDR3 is TGTGCCAGCAGTGACAGGAACGAGAACACTGAAGCTTTCTTT. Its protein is CASSDRNENTEAFF.

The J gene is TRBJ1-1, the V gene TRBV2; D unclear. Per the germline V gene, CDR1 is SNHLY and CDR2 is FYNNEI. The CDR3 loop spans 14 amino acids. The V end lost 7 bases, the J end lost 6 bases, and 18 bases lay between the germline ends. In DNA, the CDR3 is TGTGCCAGCACCAGGATCTCCCCTGGAGCTGAAGCTTTCTTT. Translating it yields CASTRISPGAEAFF.

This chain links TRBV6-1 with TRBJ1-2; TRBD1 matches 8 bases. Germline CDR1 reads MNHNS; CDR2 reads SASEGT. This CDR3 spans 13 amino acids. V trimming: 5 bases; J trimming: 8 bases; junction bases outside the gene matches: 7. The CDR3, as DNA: TGTGCCAGCAGTTCTACAGGGGGGGTAGGCTACACCTTC. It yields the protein CASSSTGGVGYTF.

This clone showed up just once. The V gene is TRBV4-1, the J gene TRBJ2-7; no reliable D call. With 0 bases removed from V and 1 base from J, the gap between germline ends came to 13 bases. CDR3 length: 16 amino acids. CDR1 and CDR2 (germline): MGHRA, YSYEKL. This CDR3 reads CASSQDTSDPSYEQYF. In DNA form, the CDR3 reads TGCGCCAGCAGCCAAGATACCAGCGACCCTTCCTACGAGCAGTACTTC.

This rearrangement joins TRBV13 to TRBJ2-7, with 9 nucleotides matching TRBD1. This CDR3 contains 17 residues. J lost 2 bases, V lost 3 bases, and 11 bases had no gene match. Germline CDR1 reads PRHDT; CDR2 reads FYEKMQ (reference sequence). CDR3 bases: TGTGCCAGCAGCTTGGGTAACCGGGACAGGGCGGCCTACGAGCAGTACTTC. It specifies CASSLGNRDRAAYEQYF.

In DNA, the CDR3 is TGCGCCAGCAGCCAAGAGGTCGTCCCGGGTATCAACACCATATATTTT. It codes for CASSQEVVPGINTIYF. The chain links TRBV4-1 to TRBJ1-3; the D is unclear. Germline V CDR1 and CDR2: MGHRA, YSYEKL. Trimming shortened V by 0 bases and J by 7 bases, and 16 bases separated the two germline ends. The CDR3 is made up of 16 amino acids.

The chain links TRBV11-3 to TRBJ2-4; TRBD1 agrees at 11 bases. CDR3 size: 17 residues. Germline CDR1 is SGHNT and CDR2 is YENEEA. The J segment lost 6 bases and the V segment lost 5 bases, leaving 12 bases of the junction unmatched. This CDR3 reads CASSLGAGQGGRNIQYF. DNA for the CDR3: TGTGCCAGCAGCCTCGGAGCGGGACAGGGGGGGAGAAACATTCAGTACTTC. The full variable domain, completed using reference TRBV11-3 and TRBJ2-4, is EAGVVQSPRYKIIEKKQPVAFWCNPISGHNTLYWYLQNLGQGPELLIRYENEEAVDDSQLPKDRFSAERLKGVDSTLKIQPAELGDSAVYLCASSLGAGQGGRNIQYFGAGTRLSVL.

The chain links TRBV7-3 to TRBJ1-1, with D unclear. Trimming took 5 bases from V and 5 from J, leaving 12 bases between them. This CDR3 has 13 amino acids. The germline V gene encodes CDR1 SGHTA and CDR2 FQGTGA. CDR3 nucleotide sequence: TGTGCCAGCAGCATAGGGAGAGAAACTGAAGCTTTCTTT. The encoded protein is CASSIGRETEAFF.

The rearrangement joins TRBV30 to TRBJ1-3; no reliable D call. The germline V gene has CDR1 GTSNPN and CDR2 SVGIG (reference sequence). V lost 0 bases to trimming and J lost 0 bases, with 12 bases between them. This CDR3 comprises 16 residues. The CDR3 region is CAWSVGLPYSGNTIYF. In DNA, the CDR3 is TGTGCCTGGAGTGTAGGGTTACCCTACTCTGGAAACACCATATATTTT.

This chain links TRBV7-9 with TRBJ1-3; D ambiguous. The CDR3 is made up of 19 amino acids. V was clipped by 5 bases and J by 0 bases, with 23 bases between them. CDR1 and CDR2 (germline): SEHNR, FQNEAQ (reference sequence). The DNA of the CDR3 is TGTGCCAGCAGCGACTCGACCAAACAGAGATTATACTCTGGAAACACCATATATTTT. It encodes CASSDSTKQRLYSGNTIYF.

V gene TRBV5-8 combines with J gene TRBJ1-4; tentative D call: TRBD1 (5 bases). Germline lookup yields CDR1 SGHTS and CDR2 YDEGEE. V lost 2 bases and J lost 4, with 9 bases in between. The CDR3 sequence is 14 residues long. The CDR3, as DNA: TGTGCCAGCAGCTTCGACAGCGGTAATGAAAAACTGTTTTTT. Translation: CASSFDSGNEKLFF.

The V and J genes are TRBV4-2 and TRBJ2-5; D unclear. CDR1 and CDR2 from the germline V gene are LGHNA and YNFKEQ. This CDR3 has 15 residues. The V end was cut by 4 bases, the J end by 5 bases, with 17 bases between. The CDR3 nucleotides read TGTGCCAGCAGCCTCGCCACGTCAAGTTCGGAGACCCAGTACTTC. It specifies CASSLATSSSETQYF.

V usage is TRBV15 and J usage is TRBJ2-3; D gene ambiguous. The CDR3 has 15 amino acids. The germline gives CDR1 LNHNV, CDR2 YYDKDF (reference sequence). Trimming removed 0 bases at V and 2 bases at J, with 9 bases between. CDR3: CATSRDLQPTDTQYF. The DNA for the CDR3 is TGTGCCACCAGCAGAGATCTCCAACCCACAGATACGCAGTATTTT. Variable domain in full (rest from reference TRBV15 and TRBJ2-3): DAMVIQNPRYQVTQFGKPVTLSCSQTLNHNVMYWYQQKSSQAPKLLFHYYDKDFNNEADTPDNFQSRRPNTSFCFLDIRSPGLGDTAMYLCATSRDLQPTDTQYFGPGTRLTVL.

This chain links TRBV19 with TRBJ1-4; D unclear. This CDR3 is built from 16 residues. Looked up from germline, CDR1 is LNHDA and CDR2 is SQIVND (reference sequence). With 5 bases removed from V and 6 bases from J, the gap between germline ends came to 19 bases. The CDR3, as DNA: TGTGCCAGTAGTCCACCCCCACCCGGCAGATATGAAAAACTGTTTTTT. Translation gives CASSPPPPGRYEKLFF.

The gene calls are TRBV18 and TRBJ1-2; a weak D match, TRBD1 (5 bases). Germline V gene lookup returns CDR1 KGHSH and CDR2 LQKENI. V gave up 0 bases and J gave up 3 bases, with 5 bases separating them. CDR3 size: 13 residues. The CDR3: CASSPPGDYGYTF. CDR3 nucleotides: TGTGCCAGCTCACCACCAGGGGACTATGGCTACACCTTC.

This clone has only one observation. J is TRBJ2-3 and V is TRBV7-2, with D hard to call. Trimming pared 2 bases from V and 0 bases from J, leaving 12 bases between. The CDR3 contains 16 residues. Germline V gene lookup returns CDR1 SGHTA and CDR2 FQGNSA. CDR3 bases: TGTGCCAGCAGCTTAAGGCCAGGTAGTAGCACAGATACGCAGTATTTT. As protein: CASSLRPGSSTDTQYF.

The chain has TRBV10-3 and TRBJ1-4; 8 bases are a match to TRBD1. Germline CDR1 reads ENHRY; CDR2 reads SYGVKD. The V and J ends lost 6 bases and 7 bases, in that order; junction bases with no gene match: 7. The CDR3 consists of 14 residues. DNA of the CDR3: TGTGCCATCAGATCAGGGGGCGAAGGTGAAAAACTGTTTTTT. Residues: CAIRSGGEGEKLFF.

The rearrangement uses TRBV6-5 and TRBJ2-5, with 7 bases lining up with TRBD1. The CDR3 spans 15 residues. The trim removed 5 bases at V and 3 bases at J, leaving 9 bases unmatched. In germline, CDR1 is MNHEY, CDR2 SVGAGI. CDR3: CASSKGQELEETQYF. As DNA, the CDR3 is TGTGCCAGCAGTAAAGGACAGGAGTTAGAAGAGACCCAGTACTTC.

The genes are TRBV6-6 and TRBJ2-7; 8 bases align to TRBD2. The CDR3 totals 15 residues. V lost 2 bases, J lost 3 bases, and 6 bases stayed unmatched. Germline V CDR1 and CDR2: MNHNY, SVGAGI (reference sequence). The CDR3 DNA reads TGTGCCAGCAGTTACGGACTAGCCGGTAACTACGAGCAGTACTTC. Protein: CASSYGLAGNYEQYF.